The next 18 T cell receptor beta chains were all read from a single sample in a study of cytotoxic CD8 clonotypes in ibrutinib-treated CLL. Here immunoSEQ multiplex PCR was the method, and the copy in TCRdb shows in-frame clones only, minus some. This sample has tens of thousands of clones, with roughly 50% found just once. The source was PBMCs, collected before ibrutinib treatment. The receptors here all came from a human donor with chronic lymphocytic leukemia.

V gene TRBV2 combines with J gene TRBJ1-2, with 8 bases matching TRBD1. The CDR3 contains 13 residues. Looked up from germline, CDR1 is SNHLY and CDR2 is FYNNEI. V shed 4 bases, J shed 10 bases, and the junction held 8 bases outside the gene matches. The CDR3 sequence: CASSVETGVLYTF. The CDR3 bases are TGTGCCAGCAGTGTGGAGACAGGGGTTCTCTACACCTTC.

This clone has only a few counts. The V and J genes are TRBV7-2 and TRBJ2-1, with 13 nucleotides matching TRBD2. From germline, CDR1 is SGHTA and CDR2 FQGNSA. After removal of 6 bases from V and 4 bases from J, the junction contained 6 bases not matched to a gene. This CDR3 has 16 residues. The CDR3 nucleotides are TGTGCCAGCAGTTCCGGGACTAGCGGGATTTACAATGAGCAGTTCTTC. It encodes CASSSGTSGIYNEQFF. The variable domain in full, with the rest retrieved from reference TRBV7-2 and TRBJ2-1, is GAGVSQSPSNKVTEKGKDVELRCDPISGHTALYWYRQSLGQGLEFLIYFQGNSAPDKSGLPSDRFSAERTGGSVSTLTIQRTQQEDSAVYLCASSSGTSGIYNEQFFGPGTRLTVL.

This clone turned up a few times. This chain connects TRBV9 to TRBJ2-1, with TRBD2 matching 9 bases. The length of the CDR3 is 17 residues. Germline V gives CDR1 SGDLS, CDR2 YYNGEE. The junction had 8 bases not matched to a gene; V was cut back by 3 bases and J by 1 base. The CDR3 region is CASSAPRTSGSYNEQFF. Written as DNA, the CDR3 is TGTGCCAGCAGCGCCCCCCGTACTAGCGGGTCCTACAATGAGCAGTTCTTC.

V gene TRBV2 combines with J gene TRBJ1-2, with D possibly TRBD1 on 5 matching bases. Germline CDR1 reads SNHLY; CDR2 reads FYNNEI. The V gene lost 7 bases and the J gene lost 8 bases, with 20 bases spanning the gap. The CDR3 extends over 14 amino acids. CDR3: CASITRPGGRGYTF. Written as DNA, the CDR3 is TGTGCCAGCATCACTCGCCCGGGGGGTCGCGGCTACACCTTC.

V and J are TRBV25-1 and TRBJ2-3; perhaps D is TRBD1 or TRBD2 (6 bases each). This CDR3 has 16 amino acids. Deletions cut 1 base from V and 2 bases from J, with 13 bases between. From germline, CDR1 is MGHDK and CDR2 SYGVNS. This CDR3 reads CASSESGGRSTDTQYF. CDR3 nucleotides: TGTGCCAGCAGTGAATCTGGGGGGCGTTCCACAGATACGCAGTATTTT.

Relative to its sample, this clone is medium-sized. V usage is TRBV7-3 and J usage is TRBJ2-1; D may be TRBD2 (6 bases). V was trimmed by 5 bases and J by 6 bases, leaving 20 bases between them. Germline V gives CDR1 SGHTA, CDR2 FQGTGA. The CDR3 runs 16 residues. The chain's CDR3 is CASSTKPGVPGNEQFF. Written as DNA, the CDR3 is TGTGCCAGCAGCACAAAACCGGGAGTACCGGGCAATGAGCAGTTCTTC.

The sample holds a few counts of this clone. The chain recombines TRBV10-1 with TRBJ1-2; tentative D call: TRBD1 (6 bases). The ends were cut back, 3 bases at V and 8 bases at J, with 13 bases in the middle. The germline CDR1 and CDR2 sequences are WNHNN and SYGVQD (reference sequence). This CDR3 is 13 amino acids long. DNA of the CDR3: TGCGCCAGCAGTGAAGGCAGGGGAGGAGGCTACACCTTC. It encodes CASSEGRGGGYTF.

The chain links TRBV7-8 to TRBJ1-1; no clear D gene. This CDR3 comprises 14 residues. V was shortened by 5 bases and J by 0 bases, with 10 bases between the two germline ends. Germline V gene data show CDR1 as SGHVS and CDR2 as FQNEAQ. The CDR3 nucleotides read TGTGCCAGCAGCACTCCAGGATTGAACACTGAAGCTTTCTTT. Amino acids: CASSTPGLNTEAFF.

The chain couples TRBV7-9 to TRBJ1-1; weak D call: TRBD1 (5 bases). Germline CDR1 reads SEHNR; CDR2 reads FQNEAQ (reference sequence). The CDR3 length is 12 residues. V was pared by 6 bases and J by 10 bases, with 15 bases between. The DNA of the CDR3 is TGTGCCAGCAGAATATTACCCGGGGCAGCTTTCTTT. Its protein product is CASRILPGAAFF. The whole variable domain, filled in from reference TRBV7-9 and TRBJ1-1, reads DTGVSQNPRHKITKRGQNVTFRCDPISEHNRLYWYRQTLGQGPEFLTYFQNEAQLEKSRLLSDRFSAERPKGSFSTLEIQRTEQGDSAMYLCASRILPGAAFFGQGTRLTVV.

Here the CDR3 reads CASSFDRYNEQFF. The CDR3 DNA reads TGTGCCAGCAGCTTTGACCGGTACAATGAGCAGTTCTTC. The J gene is TRBJ2-1, the V gene TRBV5-6; D gene ambiguous. The CDR3 is 13 amino acids. CDR1 and CDR2 from the germline V gene are SGHDT and YYEEEE. V was cut by 2 bases and J by 4 bases, with 7 bases left in between.

The CDR3 region is CASSPSGGLSTF. For the CDR3, the DNA is TGTGCCAGCAGCCCCTCAGGGGGGCTATCCACCTTC. The chain links TRBV7-3 to TRBJ1-2; 7 nucleotides match TRBD1. CDR3 size: 12 residues. J gave up 13 bases and V 5 bases, and 10 bases lay outside the gene matches. The germline V gene has CDR1 SGHTA and CDR2 FQGTGA. Complete variable domain (other parts from reference TRBV7-3 and TRBJ1-2): GAGVSQTPSNKVTEKGKYVELRCDPISGHTALYWYRQSLGQGPEFLIYFQGTGAADDSGLPNDRFFAVRPEGSVSTLKIQRTERGDSAVYLCASSPSGGLSTFGSGTRLTVV.

This chain connects TRBV2 to TRBJ2-1; tentative D call: TRBD2 (6 bases). The CDR3 has 13 amino acids. Germline V CDR1 and CDR2: SNHLY, FYNNEI. V lost 7 bases, J lost 4 bases, and 11 bases lay in between. The CDR3 bases are TGTGCCAGCATTAGCGGTACTTACAATGAGCAGTTCTTC. Translated, it gives CASISGTYNEQFF.

This clone was counted between two and nine times. This chain joins TRBV5-1 and TRBJ2-6; D not certain. The CDR3 spans 17 residues. V was clipped by 2 bases and J by 1 base, with 13 bases between them. From germline, CDR1 is SGHRS and CDR2 YFSETQ. The CDR3 protein is CASSFFLGQSGANVLTF. Written as DNA, the CDR3 is TGCGCCAGCAGCTTTTTTCTGGGCCAATCTGGGGCCAACGTCCTGACTTTC.

Note on this clone: This sample includes further DNA sequences coding for the same CDR3. The V gene is TRBV9, the J gene TRBJ1-3; TRBD1 might be the D (5 bases). The CDR3 spans 14 residues. CDR1 is SGDLS, CDR2 YYNGEE, per germline. The ends were cut back, 0 bases at V and 5 bases at J, with 9 bases in the middle. CDR3 amino acids: CASSVGEGRNTIYF. In nucleotides, the CDR3 is TGTGCCAGCAGCGTAGGGGAGGGACGAAACACCATATATTTT.

V and J are TRBV2 and TRBJ1-2; 9 positions match TRBD1. This CDR3 is built from 14 residues. With 6 bases clipped from V and 6 bases from J, the junction kept 8 bases outside the gene matches. Looked up from germline, CDR1 is SNHLY and CDR2 is FYNNEI. CDR3 in amino acids: CASRGQGAADGYTF. CDR3 sequence (DNA): TGTGCCAGCAGGGGACAGGGAGCCGCTGATGGCTACACCTTC.

The rearrangement uses TRBV7-2 and TRBJ1-3; D gene unclear. V gave up 2 bases and J gave up 0 bases, with 8 bases separating them. The CDR3 contains 15 residues. The germline gives CDR1 SGHTA, CDR2 FQGNSA. The CDR3 is CASSLSRFSGNTIYF. CDR3 sequence (DNA): TGTGCCAGCAGCTTATCGAGATTCTCTGGAAACACCATATATTTT.

CDR3 loop: CASSLVGQGATEAFF. CDR3 bases: TGCGCCAGCAGCTTGGTTGGACAGGGGGCCACTGAAGCTTTCTTT. The gene calls are TRBV5-1 and TRBJ1-1, with 11 bases that match TRBD1. Trimming at V came to 0 bases and at J to 4 bases, leaving 2 bases not matched to a gene. Looked up from germline, CDR1 is SGHRS and CDR2 is YFSETQ. The CDR3 is 15 residues long.

For this clone: Distinct nucleotide sequences in the sample also encode this CDR3. The chain couples TRBV5-1 to TRBJ1-3; D remains ambiguous. The CDR3 contains 16 residues. The germline V and J ends were trimmed by 0 bases and 0 bases, with 10 bases remaining between them. Germline V lookup: CDR1 SGHRS, CDR2 YFSETQ. The CDR3 nucleotides read TGCGCCAGCAGCTTGGAAGGCGGGAACTCTGGAAACACCATATATTTT. This gives the protein CASSLEGGNSGNTIYF.